The 10 T cell receptor beta chains below come from one sample, sequenced in a study of blood T cell repertoires in COVID-19. TCRdb keeps only in-frame clones here, not all; method: immunoSEQ multiplex PCR. The table lists some 250,000 clones, approximately 84% of them singletons. The specimen was peripheral blood. These receptor sequences come from an elderly woman with acute or convalescent COVID-19.

The chain uses TRBV19 and TRBJ2-3; 9 bases are a match to TRBD2. Germline V gene lookup returns CDR1 LNHDA and CDR2 SQIVND (reference sequence). This CDR3 region has 15 residues. The V gene end was trimmed by 6 bases and the J gene end by 5 bases; junction bases not matched to a gene: 9. The CDR3 here is CASRAGGGAKDTQYF. CDR3 DNA: TGTGCCAGTAGAGCTGGCGGGGGGGCCAAAGATACGCAGTATTTT.

The V gene is TRBV7-7, the J gene TRBJ2-7; D remains ambiguous. Germline assignment: CDR1 SSHAT and CDR2 FNYEAQ (reference sequence). The V and J ends lost 1 base and 4 bases respectively, with 14 bases between them. This CDR3 is built from 15 residues. CDR3 sequence reads: CASSLDISPSYEQYF. The CDR3 coding sequence is TGTGCCAGCAGCTTAGATATCTCTCCCTCTTACGAGCAGTACTTC.

The chain is built from TRBV7-9 and TRBJ2-2; 10 bases are shared with TRBD1. The V and J ends lost 2 bases and 8 bases, in that order; junction bases with no gene match: 8. This CDR3 region has 16 residues. From germline, CDR1 is SEHNR and CDR2 FQNEAQ (reference sequence). CDR3 region: CASSLRTGGFTGELFF. The CDR3 DNA is TGTGCCAGCAGCTTAAGGACAGGGGGTTTCACGGGGGAGCTGTTTTTT.

This clone was counted a few times. This chain joins TRBV7-8 and TRBJ1-5; TRBD1 matches at 10 bases. Germline trimming cut 5 bases from V and 5 bases from J; bases unmatched to any gene: 6. The CDR3 extends over 15 amino acids. CDR1 and CDR2 from the germline V gene are SGHVS and FQNEAQ. This CDR3 is CASSPGQGGYQPQHF. CDR3 DNA sequence: TGTGCCAGCAGCCCCGGACAGGGGGGGTATCAGCCCCAGCATTTT.

The rearrangement uses TRBV9 and TRBJ2-7; D is perhaps TRBD1 (6 bases). V shed 0 bases and J shed 3 bases, with 13 bases lying between them. The CDR3 totals 15 residues. Germline CDR1 reads SGDLS; CDR2 reads YYNGEE. The CDR3 loop reads CASSVGVGAGYEQYF. CDR3 DNA: TGTGCCAGCAGCGTAGGTGTGGGGGCTGGCTACGAGCAGTACTTC.

V usage is TRBV19 and J usage is TRBJ1-5; a possible D gene is TRBD1 (6 bases). Trimming pared 2 bases from V and 5 bases from J, leaving 16 bases between. Germline CDR1 and CDR2: LNHDA and SQIVND (reference sequence). The CDR3 is made up of 16 amino acids. CDR3 amino acids: CASSIKGRGRDQPQHF. In nucleotides, the CDR3 is TGTGCCAGTAGTATAAAGGGCAGGGGCAGGGATCAGCCCCAGCATTTT. Based on the CDR3 plus reference TRBV19 and TRBJ1-5, the full variable domain is DGGITQSPKYLFRKEGQNVTLSCEQNLNHDAMYWYRQDPGQGLRLIYYSQIVNDFQKGDIAEGYSVSREKKESFPLTVTSAQKNPTAFYLCASSIKGRGRDQPQHFGDGTRLSIL.

This clone was detected only once. The genes are TRBV19 and TRBJ1-2; D perhaps matches TRBD1 (5 bases). CDR1 is LNHDA, CDR2 SQIVND, per germline (reference sequence). Between the trimmed V and J ends, which lost 7 bases and 1 base, there was a span of 22 bases. The CDR3 is 17 amino acids. The CDR3 DNA is TGTGCCAGTACTATCGAGGCGGGCAGGGAGGGTAACTATGGCTACACCTTC. Encoded protein: CASTIEAGREGNYGYTF.

A single count supports this clone. The CDR3: CASSEAWQNTEAFF. The CDR3 coding sequence is TGTGCCAGCAGTGAAGCGTGGCAGAACACTGAAGCTTTCTTT. This rearrangement joins TRBV6-1 to TRBJ1-1, with D uncertain. Germline V gene data show CDR1 as MNHNS and CDR2 as SASEGT. This CDR3 is built from 14 residues. Trimming left V 0 bases short and J 1 base short, with 6 bases between.

V gene TRBV5-1 combines with J gene TRBJ2-3, with 11 bases that match TRBD1. Germline V gene sequence: CDR1 SGHRS, CDR2 YFSETQ. V dropped 4 bases and J dropped 0; count of bases not matched to a gene: 7. This CDR3 spans 17 amino acids. In DNA, the CDR3 is TGCGCCAGCAGCCGGGGGACAGGGGGTTTGAGCACAGATACGCAGTATTTT. Amino acid sequence: CASSRGTGGLSTDTQYF.

The chain recombines TRBV28 with TRBJ1-1; no clear D gene. Per the germline V gene, CDR1 is MDHEN and CDR2 is SYDVKM. The CDR3 totals 14 residues. V was pared by 3 bases and J by 0 bases, with 8 bases between. This chain's CDR3 is CASSFSSLNTEAFF. The CDR3, as DNA: TGTGCCAGCAGTTTTAGCAGCTTGAACACTGAAGCTTTCTTT.